This T cell receptor (beta chain) was sequenced for a study of tumor-infiltrating lymphocytes in oesophageal squamous cell carcinoma (TCRdb year 2016). Notes on this clonotype: This clone's antigen is unknown. No qualities accompany the bases; no much larger clone lies one base away.

The CDR3 runs 14 residues from the cysteine to the phenylalanine. The CDR3 DNA has 42 bases and is translated from base 1. V is clipped by 8 bases and J by 3 bases, and the sequence between their germline boundaries is 14 bases long. The germline V gene provides CDR1 MNHNS and CDR2 SASEGT. Library prep was done by PCR. The sample was run on an Illumina HiSeq 2000. The public reads were run again by TCRdb, first through fastp at Q25 and then through MiXCR, and only productive beta chains were kept. Rows with a matching CDR3 protein are joined into one entry that keeps the most common DNA and genes. A total of around 12,000 distinct CDR3 sequences appear in this sample, around half of them only once. In total, the top ten clones hold about 28% of the sample.

Material for sequencing was esophageal tumor tissue. The chain was built from TRBV6-1 and TRBJ1-5, with the D gene call left open. The sequence derives from a female donor with esophageal squamous cell carcinoma. The nucleotides read TGTGCCAGCGGCAATGTGGGTAACAATCAGCCCCAGCATTTT. It specifies CASGNVGNNQPQHF.